This T cell receptor (beta chain) was identified during a study of shared clonotypes between healthy human individuals. CDR3 size: 14 residues. Germline V gives CDR1 SGHRS, CDR2 YFSETQ. Deletions cut 0 bases from V and 3 bases from J, with 7 bases between. Generated by immunoSEQ multiplex PCR, the TCRdb table keeps only in-frame clones and is missing some. The table has 1,100,000 or so clones, approximately 80% seen once. This clone was picked up one time. No antigen is known for it. Other DNA variants within this sample encode the same CDR3. General study results and limits: Clonotype sharing among the donors was expected to vary with sequencing depth.

The chain joins TRBV5-1 to TRBJ2-1; D possibly corresponds to TRBD2 (6 bases). The clonotype originates from a man younger than 35 in good health. Some clones in this sample may be carry-over from other donors' samples. Sequencing input: memory CD4+ T cells from PBMCs. Subset meaning: CD45RA-negative fraction. The CDR3 bases are TGCGCCAGCAGCTTGGAGGGACTCTACAATGAGCAGTTCTTC. Amino acid sequence: CASSLEGLYNEQFF.